One and the same sample provided the 5 T cell receptor beta chains below, sequenced in a study of preoperative IRX-2 immunotherapy in early breast cancer. Treatment: preoperative locoregional IRX-2 cytokine immunotherapy. Clones were sequenced by immunoSEQ multiplex PCR, and TCRdb holds only the in-frame ones, with some missing. The sample lists tens of thousands of clones; nearly 95% were seen once. Collection of the sample occurred from a patient treated with IRX-2 immunotherapy. The source is a human donor with breast cancer.

V and J are TRBV5-1 and TRBJ2-2; 7 bases are shared with TRBD2. Germline V gene data show CDR1 as SGHRS and CDR2 as YFSETQ. V lost 4 bases and J lost 0; bases outside the gene matches: 6. The CDR3 contains 16 residues. Here the CDR3 DNA reads TGCGCCAGCAGCGTCATAGCGGGCTCGAACACCGGGGAGCTGTTTTTT. As protein: CASSVIAGSNTGELFF.

This clone was picked up one time. The chain is built from TRBV7-6 and TRBJ2-1, with D tentatively TRBD2 (5 bases). The CDR3 sequence is 15 residues long. The V end was cut by 2 bases, the J end by 9 bases, with 17 bases between. From germline, CDR1 is SGHVS and CDR2 FNYEAQ. CDR3 loop: CASSLLDLNRGEQFF. The CDR3, as DNA: TGTGCCAGCAGCTTACTAGATCTCAATCGGGGTGAGCAGTTCTTC.

DNA of the CDR3: TGTGCCAGCAGCCTGACAGGGGGCTTCGGCACTGAAGCTTTCTTT. Translation: CASSLTGGFGTEAFF. This rearrangement joins TRBV5-4 to TRBJ1-1, with 10 positions matching TRBD1. This CDR3 comprises 15 residues. Germline CDR1 is SGHNT and CDR2 is YYREEE (reference sequence). V was pared by 4 bases and J by 4 bases, with 7 bases of the junction left unmatched.

J is TRBJ2-1 and V is TRBV6-6, with a tentative D call TRBD2 (6 bases). Trimming stripped 7 bases from V and 7 bases from J, with 23 bases between. This CDR3 contains 16 residues. Germline CDR1 MNHNY, CDR2 SVGAGI (reference sequence). The CDR3 sequence: CASTGRGLVGGNEQFF. As DNA, the CDR3 is TGTGCCAGCACCGGCCGGGGCCTAGTGGGGGGTAATGAGCAGTTCTTC.

This clone was picked up one time. This CDR3 is CASSLRTGLNTIYF. The CDR3 region has the DNA TGCGCCAGCAGCTTGAGGACAGGGCTAAACACCATATATTTT. The chain joins TRBV5-1 to TRBJ1-3, with TRBD1 matching 8 bases. Germline-derived CDR1 and CDR2 are SGHRS and YFSETQ. Trimming took 1 base from V and 6 from J; bases not matched to a gene: 3. The CDR3 consists of 14 residues.